Sequencing of this T cell receptor beta chain was carried out in a study of shared clonotypes between healthy human individuals. Whole-study findings and limits: Memory subsets generally showed smaller estimated richness than naive subsets did. What rarefaction showed was incomplete sorted-subset sequencing despite large depth. Lower generation probabilities were found for non-shared clonotypes than for those shared by all four donors.

The CDR3 has 16 residues. CDR1 and CDR2 from the germline V gene are SGHRS and YFSETQ. V gave up 0 bases and J gave up 3 bases; unmatched junction bases: 7. To note about this clone: The antigen remains undetermined.

Profiling relied on immunoSEQ multiplex PCR, and the TCRdb table lists in-frame clones only, not all of them. This sample has roughly 1.4 million clones, with 98% to 99% found just once. This sequence was found in a young man in good health. This chain links TRBV5-1 with TRBJ2-7; TRBD1 matches 9 bases. Material: naive CD4+ T cells sorted from blood. Subset here: CD45RA+ positively selected. The CDR3 sequence is CASSLVISGQGYEQYF. The DNA of the CDR3 is TGCGCCAGCAGCTTGGTTATATCGGGACAGGGCTACGAGCAGTACTTC.